This passage covers 16 T cell receptor beta chains from one sample sequenced in a study of graft-versus-host responses after intestinal transplantation. Produced via immunoSEQ multiplex PCR; TCRdb's table is partial and in-frame only. Of thousands of clones in the sample, 74% were seen once. Researchers processed graft tissue to release intraepithelial and lamina propria lymphocytes. Sequenced material: ileum tissue, taken approximately 490 days after intestinal transplant. These receptors were taken from a human patient who received an intestinal transplant, so some T cells may come from the graft donor.

The chain employs TRBV7-9 and TRBJ2-1; 7 nucleotides align to TRBD1. The CDR3 consists of 12 residues. V gave up 1 base and J gave up 14 bases; unmatched junction bases: 5. The germline V gene encodes CDR1 SEHNR and CDR2 FQNEAQ (reference sequence). For the CDR3, the DNA is TGTGCCAGCAGCTTAGAGGTCAGGGGGAAGTTCTTC. Its protein product is CASSLEVRGKFF. Based on the CDR3 plus reference TRBV7-9 and TRBJ2-1, the full variable domain is DTGVSQNPRHKITKRGQNVTFRCDPISEHNRLYWYRQTLGQGPEFLTYFQNEAQLEKSRLLSDRFSAERPKGSFSTLEIQRTEQGDSAMYLCASSLEVRGKFFGPGTRLTVL.

This clone was seen only a few times. The chain employs TRBV5-6 and TRBJ1-2; 8 nucleotides match TRBD1. The V gene end was trimmed by 4 bases and the J gene end by 6 bases; junction bases not matched to a gene: 5. The germline CDR1 and CDR2 sequences are SGHDT and YYEEEE. This CDR3 comprises 13 residues. The CDR3 here is CASSIQGADGYTF. The CDR3 nucleotides are TGTGCCAGCAGCATTCAGGGGGCGGATGGCTACACCTTC.

The chain recombines TRBV11-1 with TRBJ2-7, with 10 bases aligning to TRBD1. The CDR3 is 16 amino acids. Germline CDR1 is SGHAT and CDR2 is FQDESV (reference sequence). After removal of 0 bases from V and 5 bases from J, the junction contained 7 bases not matched to a gene. For the CDR3, the DNA is TGTGCCAGCAGCTTAGCACAACCGGGACAGGGGAACGAGCAGTACTTC. Protein sequence: CASSLAQPGQGNEQYF.

V and J are TRBV7-8 and TRBJ1-1; 8 nucleotides match TRBD1. With 2 bases clipped from V and 6 bases from J, the junction kept 5 bases outside the gene matches. The germline V gene has CDR1 SGHVS and CDR2 FQNEAQ. The CDR3 contains 14 residues. The CDR3 DNA reads TGTGCCAGCAGCTTAACGGACAGGGTGGCTGAAGCTTTCTTT. This sequence encodes CASSLTDRVAEAFF.

Only one count was recorded for this clone. The chain is built from TRBV6-5 and TRBJ2-7; TRBD2 aligns across 7 bases. Trimming at V came to 0 bases and at J to 2 bases, leaving 1 base not matched to a gene. Germline assignment: CDR1 MNHEY and CDR2 SVGAGI. This CDR3 spans 14 amino acids. As DNA, the CDR3 is TGTGCCAGCAGTTACTCGGGGGGGACCTACGAGCAGTACTTC. As protein: CASSYSGGTYEQYF.

The rearrangement links TRBV9 to TRBJ2-5; D is possibly TRBD2 (6 bases). CDR3 length: 15 amino acids. The ends were cut back, 0 bases at V and 1 base at J, with 10 bases in the middle. Germline V CDR1 and CDR2: SGDLS, YYNGEE. In nucleotides, the CDR3 is TGTGCCAGCAGCGTAGGGGGAGGCAGCCAAGAGACCCAGTACTTC. As protein: CASSVGGGSQETQYF.

V and J are TRBV5-6 and TRBJ2-2; TRBD1 matches at 7 bases. The germline V gene encodes CDR1 SGHDT and CDR2 YYEEEE. This CDR3 comprises 16 residues. V dropped 4 bases and J dropped 5; count of bases not matched to a gene: 11. CDR3 nucleotides: TGTGCCAGCAGCCCAAGGGGGCAGGGGTATACCGGGGAGCTGTTTTTT. Its translation is CASSPRGQGYTGELFF. Together with reference TRBV5-6 and TRBJ2-2, the CDR3 gives the full variable domain: DAGVTQSPTHLIKTRGQQVTLRCSPKSGHDTVSWYQQALGQGPQFIFQYYEEEERQRGNFPDRFSGHQFPNYSSELNVNALLLGDSALYLCASSPRGQGYTGELFFGEGSRLTVL.

V usage is TRBV2 and J usage is TRBJ2-5; D is perhaps TRBD2 (6 bases). V was clipped by 6 bases and J by 2 bases, with 13 bases between them. Germline V gives CDR1 SNHLY, CDR2 FYNNEI. The CDR3 loop spans 14 amino acids. CDR3 bases: TGTGCCAGCAGCCCGTCTGGGGGGCAAGAGACCCAGTACTTC. Its protein is CASSPSGGQETQYF.

The V and J genes are TRBV30 and TRBJ1-2; D is uncertain. Per the germline V gene, CDR1 is GTSNPN and CDR2 is SVGIG (reference sequence). The CDR3 consists of 13 residues. Trimming took off 2 bases at V and 8 bases at J, with 15 bases between the two ends. Here the CDR3 DNA reads TGTGCCTGGAGTCCTCTGGGAGGGCGAGGCTACACCTTC. Its protein product is CAWSPLGGRGYTF. The whole variable domain, filled in from reference TRBV30 and TRBJ1-2, reads SQTIHQWPATLVQPVGSPLSLECTVEGTSNPNLYWYRQAAGRGLQLLFYSVGIGQISSEVPQNLSASRPQDRQFILSSKKLLLSDSGFYLCAWSPLGGRGYTFGSGTRLTVV.

CDR3 coding DNA: TGTGCCAGCTCACCATCGGGGGATGGCTACACCTTC. It yields the protein CASSPSGDGYTF. The chain is built from TRBV18 and TRBJ1-2; TRBD1 is a possible D gene (5 bases). Trimming cost V 2 bases and J 6 bases, with 7 bases left between them. The CDR3 is made up of 12 amino acids. Germline loops: CDR1 KGHSH, CDR2 LQKENI.

The genes are TRBV5-4 and TRBJ2-5, with TRBD1 identical over 7 bases. Per the germline V gene, CDR1 is SGHNT and CDR2 is YYREEE (reference sequence). CDR3 length equals 11 residues. V trimming: 9 bases; J trimming: 7 bases; junction bases outside the gene matches: 6. CDR3 nucleotides: TGTGCCATCGGACAGGCCCGGACCCAGTACTTC. It encodes CAIGQARTQYF.

As DNA, the CDR3 is TGTGCCACCAGCAGAGATCAGGCAGCACAAGAGACCCAGTACTTC. This translates into CATSRDQAAQETQYF. V gene TRBV15 combines with J gene TRBJ2-5, with D uncertain. This CDR3 contains 15 residues. The V end lost 0 bases, the J end lost 2 bases, and 10 bases lay between the germline ends. Germline CDR1 reads LNHNV; CDR2 reads YYDKDF (reference sequence). Supplemented by reference TRBV15 and TRBJ2-5, the full variable domain reads DAMVIQNPRYQVTQFGKPVTLSCSQTLNHNVMYWYQQKSSQAPKLLFHYYDKDFNNEADTPDNFQSRRPNTSFCFLDIRSPGLGDTAMYLCATSRDQAAQETQYFGPGTRLLVL.

The chain links TRBV6-5 to TRBJ2-7; D is unclear. Trimming stripped 0 bases from V and 3 bases from J, with 9 bases between. The CDR3 is made up of 14 amino acids. Germline-derived CDR1 and CDR2 are MNHEY and SVGAGI. CDR3 residues: CASSYSARGYEQYF. In nucleotides, the CDR3 is TGTGCCAGCAGTTACTCTGCCAGAGGCTACGAGCAGTACTTC.

The chain is built from TRBV11-1 and TRBJ2-2; D remains unclear. The CDR3 loop spans 12 amino acids. Trimming took off 5 bases at V and 1 base at J, with 2 bases between the two ends. Germline CDR1 and CDR2: SGHAT and FQDESV (reference sequence). Here the CDR3 DNA reads TGTGCCAGCAGCCTGAACACCGGGGAGCTGTTTTTT. Its translation: CASSLNTGELFF.

CDR3 in amino acids: CASSPSGEKLFF. CDR3 nucleotide sequence: TGTGCCAGCAGCCCTTCAGGGGAAAAACTGTTTTTT. The chain links TRBV9 to TRBJ1-4, with TRBD1 as a possible D gene (5 bases). CDR3 length: 12 amino acids. The V end lost 4 bases, the J end lost 8 bases, and 9 bases lay between the germline ends. Germline lookup yields CDR1 SGDLS and CDR2 YYNGEE.

Only one count was recorded for this clone. V usage is TRBV7-9 and J usage is TRBJ2-6; weak D call: TRBD1 (6 bases). CDR3 length: 19 amino acids. Germline assignment: CDR1 SEHNR and CDR2 FQNEAQ (reference sequence). V lost 1 base and J lost 0, with 16 bases in between. The CDR3 is CASSLDRVVSLSGANVLTF. CDR3 coding DNA: TGTGCCAGCAGCTTAGACAGGGTGGTCTCGCTCTCTGGGGCCAACGTCCTGACTTTC.